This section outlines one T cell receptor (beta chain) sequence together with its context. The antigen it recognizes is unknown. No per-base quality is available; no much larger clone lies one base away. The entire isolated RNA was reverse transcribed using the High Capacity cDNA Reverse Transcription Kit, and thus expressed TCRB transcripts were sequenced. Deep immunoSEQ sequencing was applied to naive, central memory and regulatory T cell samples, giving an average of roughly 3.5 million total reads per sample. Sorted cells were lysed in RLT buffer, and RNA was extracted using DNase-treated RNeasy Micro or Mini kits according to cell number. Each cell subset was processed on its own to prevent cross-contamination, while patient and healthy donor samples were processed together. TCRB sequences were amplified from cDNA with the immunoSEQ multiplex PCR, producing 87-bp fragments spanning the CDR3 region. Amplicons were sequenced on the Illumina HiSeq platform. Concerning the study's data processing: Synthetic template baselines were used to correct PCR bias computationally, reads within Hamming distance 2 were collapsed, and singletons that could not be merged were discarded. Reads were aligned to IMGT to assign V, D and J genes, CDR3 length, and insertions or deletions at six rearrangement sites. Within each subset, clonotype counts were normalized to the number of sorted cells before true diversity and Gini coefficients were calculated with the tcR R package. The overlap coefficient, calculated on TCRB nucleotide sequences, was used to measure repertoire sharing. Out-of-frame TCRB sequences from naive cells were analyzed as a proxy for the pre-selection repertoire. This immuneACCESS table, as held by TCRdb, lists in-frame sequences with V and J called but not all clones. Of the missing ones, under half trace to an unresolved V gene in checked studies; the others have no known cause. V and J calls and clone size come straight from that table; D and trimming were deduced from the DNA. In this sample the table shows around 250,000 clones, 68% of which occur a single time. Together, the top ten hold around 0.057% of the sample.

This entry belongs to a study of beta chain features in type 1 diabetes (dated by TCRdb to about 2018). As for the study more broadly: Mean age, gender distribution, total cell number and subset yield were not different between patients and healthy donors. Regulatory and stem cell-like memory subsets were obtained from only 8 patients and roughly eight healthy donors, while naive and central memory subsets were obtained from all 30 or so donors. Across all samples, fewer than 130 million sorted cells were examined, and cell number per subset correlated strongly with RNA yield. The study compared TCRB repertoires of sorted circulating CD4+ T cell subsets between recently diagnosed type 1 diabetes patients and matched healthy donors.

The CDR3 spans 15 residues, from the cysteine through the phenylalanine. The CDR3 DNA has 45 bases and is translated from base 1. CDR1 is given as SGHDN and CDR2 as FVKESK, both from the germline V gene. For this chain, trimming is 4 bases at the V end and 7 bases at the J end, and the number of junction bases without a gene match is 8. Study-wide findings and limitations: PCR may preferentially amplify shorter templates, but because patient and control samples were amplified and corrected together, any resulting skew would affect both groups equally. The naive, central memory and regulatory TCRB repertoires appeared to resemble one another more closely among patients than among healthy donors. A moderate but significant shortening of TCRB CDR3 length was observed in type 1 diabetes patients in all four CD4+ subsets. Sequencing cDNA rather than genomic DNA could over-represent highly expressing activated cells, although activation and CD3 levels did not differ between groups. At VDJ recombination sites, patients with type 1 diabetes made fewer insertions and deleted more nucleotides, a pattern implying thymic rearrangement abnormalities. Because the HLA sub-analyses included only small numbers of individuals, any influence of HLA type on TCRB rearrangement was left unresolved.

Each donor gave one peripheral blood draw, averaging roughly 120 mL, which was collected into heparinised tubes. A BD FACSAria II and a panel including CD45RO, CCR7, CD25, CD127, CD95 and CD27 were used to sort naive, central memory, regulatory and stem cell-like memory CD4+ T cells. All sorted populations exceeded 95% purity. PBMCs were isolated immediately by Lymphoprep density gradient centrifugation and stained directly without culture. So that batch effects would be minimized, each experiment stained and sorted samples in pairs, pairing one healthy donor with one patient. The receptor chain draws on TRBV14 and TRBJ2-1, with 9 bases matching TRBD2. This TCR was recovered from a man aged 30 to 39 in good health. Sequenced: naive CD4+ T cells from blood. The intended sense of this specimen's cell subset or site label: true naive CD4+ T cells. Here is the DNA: TGTGCCAGCAGCCCGTTAGCGGGAGCGGAAAATGAGCAGTTCTTC. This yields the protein CASSPLAGAENEQFF.